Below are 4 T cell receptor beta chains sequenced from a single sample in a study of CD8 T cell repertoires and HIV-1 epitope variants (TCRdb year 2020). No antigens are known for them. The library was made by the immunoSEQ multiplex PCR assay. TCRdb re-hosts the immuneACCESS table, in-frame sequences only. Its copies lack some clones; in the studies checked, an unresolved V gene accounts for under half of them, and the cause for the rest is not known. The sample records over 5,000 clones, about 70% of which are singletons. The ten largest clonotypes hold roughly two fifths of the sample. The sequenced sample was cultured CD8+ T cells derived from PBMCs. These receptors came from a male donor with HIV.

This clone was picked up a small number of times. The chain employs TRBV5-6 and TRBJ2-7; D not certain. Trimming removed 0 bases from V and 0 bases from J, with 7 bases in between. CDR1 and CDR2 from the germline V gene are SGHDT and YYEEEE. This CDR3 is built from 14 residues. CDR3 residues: CASSLVLSSYEQYF. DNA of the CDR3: TGTGCCAGCAGCTTGGTCCTCAGCTCCTACGAGCAGTACTTC.

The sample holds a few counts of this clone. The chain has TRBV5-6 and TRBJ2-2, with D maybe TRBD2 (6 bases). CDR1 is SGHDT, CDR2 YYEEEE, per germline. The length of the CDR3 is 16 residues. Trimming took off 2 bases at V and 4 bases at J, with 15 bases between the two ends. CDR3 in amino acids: CASSFEPWEATGELFF. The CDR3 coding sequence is TGTGCCAGCAGCTTCGAACCGTGGGAGGCCACCGGGGAGCTGTTTTTT.

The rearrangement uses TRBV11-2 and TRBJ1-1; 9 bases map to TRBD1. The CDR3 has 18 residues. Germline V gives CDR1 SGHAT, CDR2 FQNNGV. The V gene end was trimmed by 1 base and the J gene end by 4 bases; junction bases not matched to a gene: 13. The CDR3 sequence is CASSLVVTGGSWGTEAFF. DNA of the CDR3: TGTGCCAGCAGCTTAGTCGTGACAGGGGGGTCTTGGGGCACTGAAGCTTTCTTT.

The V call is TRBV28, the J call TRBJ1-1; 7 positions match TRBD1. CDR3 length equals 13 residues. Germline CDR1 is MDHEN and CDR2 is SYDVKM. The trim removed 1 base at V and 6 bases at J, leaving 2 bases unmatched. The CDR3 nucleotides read TGTGCCAGCAGTTTATCAGGGGGGTCTGAAGCTTTCTTT. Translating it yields CASSLSGGSEAFF.